A single T cell receptor (beta chain) is shown here with its context. Its antigen is undetermined. Tumor samples were obtained before definitive surgery or chemotherapy. This record comes from a study of high-grade serous ovarian cancer treatment subgroups. Study overall: On average, approximately 14,000 reads and thousands of unique TCR beta rearrangements were obtained per sample.

Study results and caveats: The analyses considered CDR3 and ignored CDR1 and CDR2. Repertoire similarity ranged roughly 0.11 to 0.8 between tumors of one patient.

CDR3 length equals 14 residues. The trim removed 6 bases at V and 10 bases at J, leaving 12 bases unmatched. From germline, CDR1 is LNHDA and CDR2 SQIVND (reference sequence). The repertoire was sequenced with immunoSEQ multiplex PCR; TCRdb's copy has only in-frame clones and lacks some. The table has under 30,000 clones, about 80% seen once. This clonotype was sampled from a human donor with high-grade serous ovarian cancer. The sequencing sample was made of tumor tissue. This chain uses TRBV19 with TRBJ2-1; 7 bases are a match to TRBD2. The CDR3 DNA reads as TGTGCCAGTAGCGTACGGACTAGTTGGACCGAGCAGTTCTTC. This codes for CASSVRTSWTEQFF. Full variable domain (missing parts from reference TRBV19 and TRBJ2-1): DGGITQSPKYLFRKEGQNVTLSCEQNLNHDAMYWYRQDPGQGLRLIYYSQIVNDFQKGDIAEGYSVSREKKESFPLTVTSAQKNPTAFYLCASSVRTSWTEQFFGPGTRLTVL.